This T cell receptor (beta chain) was captured in a study of blood T cell repertoires in COVID-19. Study in general: Nucleic acid was either cDNA or gDNA, and it came from T cells, B-cell-depleted T cells, or PBMCs.

V was pared by 2 bases and J by 2 bases, with 5 bases between. The CDR3 length is 13 residues. Per the germline V gene, CDR1 is MNHEY and CDR2 is SMNVEV (reference sequence). This clone was detected once. TCRdb's table, derived via immunoSEQ multiplex PCR, lists solely in-frame clones and lacks some. The sample lists some 250,000 clones, approximately 91% occurring once. The sample consisted of PBMCs or T cells enriched from blood (not recorded which). The clonotype comes from a woman aged 40 to 50 with acute COVID-19. This chain joins TRBV27 and TRBJ2-3; D uncertain. The CDR3 here is CASSLVHTDTQYF. The CDR3 coding sequence is TGTGCCAGCAGTTTAGTCCACACAGATACGCAGTATTTT.